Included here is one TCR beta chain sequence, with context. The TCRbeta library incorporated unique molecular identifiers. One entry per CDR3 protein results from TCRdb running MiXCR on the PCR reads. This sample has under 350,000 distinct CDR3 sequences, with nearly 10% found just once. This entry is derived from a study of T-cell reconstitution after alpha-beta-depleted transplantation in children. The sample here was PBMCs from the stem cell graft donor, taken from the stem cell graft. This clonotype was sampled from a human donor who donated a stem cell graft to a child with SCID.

The CDR3 here is CASSTKRLTNEQFF. CDR3 nucleotides: TGTGCCAGCAGTACGAAGAGGTTGACGAATGAGCAGTTCTTC. V gene TRBV12-3 or TRBV12-4 combines with J gene TRBJ2-1; no reliable D call. Trimming took 5 bases from V and 7 from J, leaving 15 bases between them. This CDR3 is built from 14 residues.